Listed below are T cell receptor beta chains from one sample, sequenced in a study of T cells in localized non-small cell lung cancer. Produced via immunoSEQ multiplex PCR; TCRdb's table is partial and in-frame only. Of more than 1,500 clones in the sample, 20% to 25% were seen once. Sequenced here: lung tumor tissue, sampled before any cancer treatment. The receptors here all came from a male donor aged 60 or over with stage I lung adenocarcinoma. Both conserved end residues are part of each CDR3. A D gene is named only where the DNA matches it firmly. For some rows the clone size is stated as once, few or many, or as a class when expanded; others skip it.

v_call: TRBV25-1
clone_size: NA
j_call: TRBJ2-7
d_call: TRBD1
cdr3_nt: TGTGCCAGCAGAGGGACAGGGATTTGGTACGAGCAGTACTTC
cdr3_aa: CASRGTGIWYEQYF

v_call: TRBV30
clone_size: few
j_call: TRBJ1-1
d_call: NA
cdr3_nt: TGTGCCTGGAGTACGATAGGGGGCACTGAAGCTTTCTTT
cdr3_aa: CAWSTIGGTEAFF

v_call: TRBV5-1
clone_size: NA
j_call: TRBJ1-1
d_call: NA
cdr3_nt: TGCGCCAGCAGCTTGGGGGCTGCAAACACTGAAGCTTTCTTT
cdr3_aa: CASSLGAANTEAFF

v_call: TRBV18
clone_size: NA
j_call: TRBJ2-5
d_call: NA
cdr3_nt: TGTGCCAGCTCACCACCGGAGCCAAAGACCCAGTACTTC
cdr3_aa: CASSPPEPKTQYF

v_call: TRBV18
clone_size: NA
j_call: TRBJ2-5
d_call: NA
cdr3_nt: TGTGCCAGCTCACCACCGAGCCTCCAGGAGACCCAGTACTTC
cdr3_aa: CASSPPSLQETQYF

v_call: TRBV6-8
clone_size: medium-sized
j_call: TRBJ1-5
d_call: TRBD1
cdr3_nt: TGTGCCAGCAGTTACACACCAAGGACAGGTATGGTGCCCCAGCATTTT
cdr3_aa: CASSYTPRTGMVPQHF

v_call: TRBV6-8
clone_size: NA
j_call: TRBJ1-3
d_call: NA
cdr3_nt: TGTGCCAGCAGTTACTCGAAGGTTGCGGCAGGGCAAGGAAACACCATATATTTT
cdr3_aa: CASSYSKVAAGQGNTIYF

v_call: TRBV30
clone_size: NA
j_call: TRBJ1-5
d_call: NA
cdr3_nt: TGTGCCTGGAGTCAGGATAGCAATCAGCCCCAGCATTTT
cdr3_aa: CAWSQDSNQPQHF

v_call: TRBV6-8
clone_size: few
j_call: TRBJ2-7
d_call: TRBD1
cdr3_nt: TGTGCCAGCAGGCCGGGACAGGACTACGAGCAGTACTTC
cdr3_aa: CASRPGQDYEQYF

v_call: TRBV23-1
clone_size: few
j_call: TRBJ1-1
d_call: TRBD1
cdr3_nt: TGCGCCAGCAGCCAAGATCTTGGGACAGGGGCCACTGAAGCTTTCTTT
cdr3_aa: CASSQDLGTGATEAFF

v_call: TRBV28
clone_size: few
j_call: TRBJ2-1
d_call: NA
cdr3_nt: TGTGCCAGCATCTTACAGGGTGTGGGCTCCTACAATGAGCAGTTCTTC
cdr3_aa: CASILQGVGSYNEQFF

v_call: TRBV11-3
clone_size: few
j_call: TRBJ1-3
d_call: NA
cdr3_nt: TGTGCCAGCAGCTTAGACAGGGCTGGAAACACCATATATTTT
cdr3_aa: CASSLDRAGNTIYF

v_call: TRBV11-3
clone_size: NA
j_call: TRBJ2-1
d_call: TRBD1
cdr3_nt: TGTGCCAGCAGCTTGGACGTCTTGGTTCGGACAGGGGGCCACAATGAGCAGTTCTTC
cdr3_aa: CASSLDVLVRTGGHNEQFF

v_call: TRBV25-1
clone_size: NA
j_call: TRBJ1-1
d_call: NA
cdr3_nt: TGTGCCAGCAGTGATTCGGGCAGGGGGAACACTGAAGCTTTCTTT
cdr3_aa: CASSDSGRGNTEAFF

v_call: TRBV11-3
clone_size: medium-sized
j_call: TRBJ2-2
d_call: NA
cdr3_nt: TGTGCCAGCAGCCGCCCCCACGGTGGGGACACCGGGGAGCTGTTTTTT
cdr3_aa: CASSRPHGGDTGELFF

v_call: TRBV11-3
clone_size: few
j_call: TRBJ2-6
d_call: NA
cdr3_nt: TGTGCCAGCAGCTCGATCAATGAGGCCAACGTCCTGACTTTC
cdr3_aa: CASSSINEANVLTF

v_call: TRBV11-3
clone_size: few
j_call: TRBJ1-6
d_call: TRBD1
cdr3_nt: TGTGCCAGCAGCCCGACAGGGGGGAGATCACCCCTCCACTTT
cdr3_aa: CASSPTGGRSPLHF

v_call: TRBV11-3
clone_size: NA
j_call: TRBJ1-5
d_call: NA
cdr3_nt: TGTGCCAGCACCTTAGGGGGAATTAATCAGCCCCAGCATTTT
cdr3_aa: CASTLGGINQPQHF

v_call: TRBV30
clone_size: NA
j_call: TRBJ2-3
d_call: TRBD2
cdr3_nt: TGTGCCTGGAGCCCACTAGCGGGGGTCACAGATACGCAGTATTTT
cdr3_aa: CAWSPLAGVTDTQYF

v_call: TRBV25-1
clone_size: NA
j_call: TRBJ1-1
d_call: NA
cdr3_nt: TGTGCCAGCAGTGCCCGACAGGCCCTGAACACTGAAGCTTTCTTT
cdr3_aa: CASSARQALNTEAFF

v_call: TRBV4-1
clone_size: NA
j_call: TRBJ1-3
d_call: NA
cdr3_nt: TGCGCCAGCAGCCAGGCCTCGGGGTTCGGGGGACACTCAAGGGACACCATATATTTT
cdr3_aa: CASSQASGFGGHSRDTIYF

v_call: TRBV28
clone_size: few
j_call: TRBJ1-1
d_call: NA
cdr3_nt: TGTGCCAGCAGTCCCGGGAAGGGGCCAAACACTGAAGCTTTCTTT
cdr3_aa: CASSPGKGPNTEAFF

v_call: TRBV11-3
clone_size: medium-sized
j_call: TRBJ1-5
d_call: NA
cdr3_nt: TGTGCCAGCAGCCCTAGGACAGCAAATCAGCCCCAGCATTTT
cdr3_aa: CASSPRTANQPQHF

v_call: TRBV11-3
clone_size: few
j_call: TRBJ2-1
d_call: NA
cdr3_nt: TGTGCCAGCAGCTTAGGGGGAGACGACAATGAGCAGTTCTTC
cdr3_aa: CASSLGGDDNEQFF

v_call: TRBV19
clone_size: NA
j_call: TRBJ1-2
d_call: NA
cdr3_nt: TGTGCCAGTAGTTATGCGGCAGGGCGATCCCTCAGTGGCTACACCTTC
cdr3_aa: CASSYAAGRSLSGYTF

v_call: TRBV30
clone_size: NA
j_call: TRBJ2-1
d_call: TRBD2
cdr3_nt: TGTGCCTGGAGTCGGGGGGGATCCTACAATGAGCAGTTCTTC
cdr3_aa: CAWSRGGSYNEQFF

v_call: TRBV9
clone_size: medium-sized
j_call: TRBJ2-5
d_call: NA
cdr3_nt: TGTGCCAGCAGTGAAGGGACTTTTCAAGAGACCCAGTACTTC
cdr3_aa: CASSEGTFQETQYF

v_call: TRBV18
clone_size: few
j_call: TRBJ1-3
d_call: TRBD1
cdr3_nt: TGTGCCAGCTCAGACCGACAGGGAGACACCATATATTTT
cdr3_aa: CASSDRQGDTIYF

v_call: TRBV4-1
clone_size: NA
j_call: TRBJ2-2
d_call: NA
cdr3_nt: TGCGCCAGCAGCCAAGGCCTCACGACAGGCTCTTTCGGAGAGCTGTTTTTT
cdr3_aa: CASSQGLTTGSFGELFF

v_call: TRBV18
clone_size: NA
j_call: TRBJ1-2
d_call: NA
cdr3_nt: TGTGCCAGCTCACCCACCGCGGGGTCGCGAAATGGCTACACCTTC
cdr3_aa: CASSPTAGSRNGYTF

v_call: TRBV5-1
clone_size: NA
j_call: TRBJ2-5
d_call: NA
cdr3_nt: TGCGCCAGCAGCTTACAGATCTACCAAGAGACCCAGTACTTC
cdr3_aa: CASSLQIYQETQYF

v_call: TRBV6-8
clone_size: large
j_call: TRBJ2-2
d_call: TRBD1
cdr3_nt: TGTGCCAGCAGTTACTCGGGACAGGGGAGCGGGGAGCTGTTTTTT
cdr3_aa: CASSYSGQGSGELFF

v_call: TRBV11-3
clone_size: NA
j_call: TRBJ1-3
d_call: TRBD1
cdr3_nt: TGTGCCAGCAGCCAAGGAGGACAGGGGGAAAACACCATATATTTT
cdr3_aa: CASSQGGQGENTIYF

v_call: TRBV25-1
clone_size: NA
j_call: TRBJ2-7
d_call: TRBD1
cdr3_nt: TGTGCCAGCAGTGAATGGGCGGACAGGGTGTCCGAGCAGTACTTC
cdr3_aa: CASSEWADRVSEQYF

v_call: TRBV9
clone_size: few
j_call: TRBJ2-3
d_call: NA
cdr3_nt: TGTGCCAGCAGCGTAAGAGGCACAGATACGCAGTATTTT
cdr3_aa: CASSVRGTDTQYF

v_call: TRBV6-8
clone_size: NA
j_call: TRBJ2-2
d_call: TRBD1
cdr3_nt: TGTGCCAGTTCCCCAGGGACAGATAACACCGGGGAGCTGTTTTTT
cdr3_aa: CASSPGTDNTGELFF

v_call: TRBV6-8
clone_size: NA
j_call: TRBJ2-2
d_call: TRBD2
cdr3_nt: TGTGCCAGCAGTTACGCGGGGGCGAACACCGGGGAGCTGTTTTTT
cdr3_aa: CASSYAGANTGELFF

v_call: TRBV19
clone_size: NA
j_call: TRBJ1-2
d_call: NA
cdr3_nt: TGTGCCAGTAGTTTCTGGCCCTTGGAGGACTATGGCTACACCTTC
cdr3_aa: CASSFWPLEDYGYTF

v_call: TRBV29-1
clone_size: NA
j_call: TRBJ2-3
d_call: NA
cdr3_nt: TGCAGCGTTGACATAGTTAGCACAGATACGCAGTATTTT
cdr3_aa: CSVDIVSTDTQYF

v_call: TRBV6-8
clone_size: NA
j_call: TRBJ2-5
d_call: TRBD2
cdr3_nt: TGTGCCAGCAGTCTAGCGGCCCAAGAGACCCAGTACTTC
cdr3_aa: CASSLAAQETQYF

v_call: TRBV6-8
clone_size: NA
j_call: TRBJ1-2
d_call: NA
cdr3_nt: TGTGCCAGCGACCACGGATGGCAGAACTATGGCTACACCTTC
cdr3_aa: CASDHGWQNYGYTF